This TCR beta chain stems from a study of Graves' ophthalmopathy and Graves' hyperthyroidism. Study-wide findings and caveats: Among thyroid clonotypes expanded above 0.001 frequency, most also appeared in blood.

All donors with ophthalmopathy were recorded as having moderate-to-severe activity, CAS ≥3, NOSPECS ≥4 and a duration under 3 months. Excluded were patients with other autoimmune diseases, uncontrolled infections, pregnancy or lactation. This clonotype appeared a few times. Antigen unknown. RNA transcripts were the template, and TCR beta CDR3 regions were amplified from them. RT-PCR in the first round used HTBI primers; a second-round multiplex PCR followed. TCRdb processed the multiplex PCR reads anew with MiXCR; each CDR3 protein has one entry. The sample gives 650,000 to 900,000 distinct CDR3 sequences, approximately 40% of which show up once; less than 55% is in the top ten. The material sequenced was peripheral blood. The sequence was obtained from an adult man with Graves' ophthalmopathy.

The CDR3: CASSLEGSPVYEQYF. The CDR3 DNA follows: TGTGCCAGCAGCTTGGAAGGGAGCCCCGTCTACGAGCAGTACTTC. V and J are TRBV5-6 and TRBJ2-7, with D perhaps matching TRBD2 (5 bases). Germline-derived CDR1 and CDR2 are SGHDT and YYEEEE. CDR3 length equals 15 residues. V was cut by 0 bases and J by 3 bases, with 13 bases left in between.